Listed below are T cell receptor beta chains from one sample, sequenced in a study of shared clonotypes between healthy human individuals. Data came from immunoSEQ multiplex PCR; TCRdb stores just in-frame clones and leaves some out. Counted here are millions of clones, 90% to 95% occurring once; the ten biggest clones make up under 0.15%. What was sequenced was naive CD4+ T cells sorted from blood. The receptors come from a man between 18 and 29 years old in good health. CDR3s include the opening cysteine and the closing phenylalanine or tryptophan. The D gene is left open where the match is weak. The size field is filled for only some rows; it gives once, few, many or a size class.

-,TRBJ1-2,-,TRBV27,CASSLSGGANYGYTF,TGTGCCAGCAGTTTATCAGGCGGGGCCAACTATGGCTACACCTTC
-,TRBJ2-1,-,TRBV20-1,CSAGYNEQFF,TGCAGTGCTGGGTACAATGAGCAGTTCTTC
-,TRBJ2-7,-,TRBV6-1,CASSDRYEQYF,TGTGCCAGCAGTGATCGGTACGAGCAGTACTTC
TRBD2,TRBJ2-1,-,TRBV27,CASSFKHSGTTNEQFF,TGTGCCAGCAGTTTTAAACATAGCGGGACAACGAATGAGCAGTTCTTC
-,TRBJ1-4,-,TRBV5-1,CASSRGATNEKLFF,TGCGCCAGCTCCCGGGGTGCAACTAATGAAAAACTGTTTTTT
TRBD2,TRBJ2-3,once,TRBV28,CASSVAGGLKDTQYF,TGTGCCAGCAGTGTAGCGGGGGGTTTGAAGGATACGCAGTATTTT
TRBD2,TRBJ2-7,-,TRBV5-1,CASSLGLAVYEQYF,TGCGCCAGCAGCTTGGGACTAGCCGTCTACGAGCAGTACTTC
TRBD1,TRBJ2-5,once,TRBV27,CASSLAGGAFQETQYF,TGTGCCAGCAGTTTGGCAGGGGGCGCCTTCCAAGAGACCCAGTACTTC
-,TRBJ2-3,-,TRBV7-9,CASSRDQPSTDTQYF,TGTGCCAGCAGCCGAGACCAACCCAGCACAGATACGCAGTATTTT
-,TRBJ2-7,-,TRBV4-1,CASSQDRGRKSSYEQYF,TGCGCCAGCAGCCAGGACCGGGGGAGAAAGAGCTCCTACGAGCAGTACTTC
-,TRBJ2-1,-,TRBV13,CASSPGRRNEQFF,TGTGCCAGCAGCCCGGGCAGGAGGAATGAGCAGTTCTTC
-,TRBJ1-2,-,TRBV5-1,CASSSPPGRIANYGYTF,TGCGCCAGCAGCTCGCCCCCGGGACGGATCGCTAACTATGGCTACACCTTC
-,TRBJ2-3,-,TRBV19,CASSFRTLDTQYF,TGTGCCAGTAGTTTCCGGACATTGGATACGCAGTATTTT
-,TRBJ1-1,-,TRBV6-1,CASSDHTSNTEAFF,TGTGCCAGCAGTGACCACACCTCGAACACTGAAGCTTTCTTT
-,TRBJ2-7,-,TRBV7-2,CASSLVRTYEQYF,TGTGCCAGCAGCTTAGTCAGAACCTACGAGCAGTACTTC
-,TRBJ2-5,-,TRBV10-3,CAIGFGGSQETQYF,TGTGCCATCGGGTTTGGGGGCTCTCAAGAGACCCAGTACTTC
-,TRBJ2-7,-,TRBV5-1,CASSLDPGPLAYEQYF,TGCGCCAGCAGCTTGGATCCGGGTCCCTTGGCCTACGAGCAGTACTTC
-,TRBJ1-4,-,TRBV9,CASSVGLGPRNEKLFF,TGTGCCAGCAGCGTAGGTCTGGGACCGCGTAATGAAAAACTGTTTTTT
-,TRBJ1-5,-,TRBV27,CASSLSTNQPQHF,TGTGCCAGCAGTTTATCGACCAATCAGCCCCAGCATTTT
TRBD2,TRBJ2-1,-,TRBV5-1,CASSGGLAGKDEQFF,TGCGCCAGCAGCGGGGGACTAGCGGGAAAGGATGAGCAGTTCTTC
-,TRBJ2-1,-,TRBV5-4,CASSFRQVTALYNEQFF,TGTGCCAGCAGCTTTAGACAGGTTACTGCCCTGTACAATGAGCAGTTCTTC
TRBD1,TRBJ2-4,-,TRBV6-1,CASSKGTASFAKNIQYF,TGTGCCAGCAGTAAAGGGACAGCTAGCTTCGCCAAAAACATTCAGTACTTC
-,TRBJ1-5,once,TRBV6-1,CATQGTGNQPQHF,TGTGCCACCCAGGGTACCGGCAATCAGCCCCAGCATTTT
-,TRBJ1-1,-,TRBV19,CASNPGRLNTEAFF,TGTGCCAGTAACCCGGGACGGCTGAACACTGAAGCTTTCTTT
-,TRBJ2-5,-,TRBV6-5,CASSYSISPQETQYF,TGTGCCAGCAGTTACTCGATTTCCCCTCAAGAGACCCAGTACTTC
TRBD2,TRBJ2-1,-,TRBV5-1,CASSLATSGGTNEQFF,TGCGCCAGCAGCTTGGCTACTAGCGGGGGGACCAATGAGCAGTTCTTC
-,TRBJ2-7,once,TRBV6-5,CAWQQPHEQYF,TGTGCTTGGCAGCAGCCCCACGAGCAGTACTTC
-,TRBJ2-7,-,TRBV25-1,CASSGDLYEQYF,TGTGCCAGCAGTGGGGACCTGTACGAGCAGTACTTC
TRBD1,TRBJ1-4,-,TRBV30,CAWSAYRGQANEKLFF,TGTGCCTGGAGTGCCTACAGGGGGCAAGCTAATGAAAAACTGTTTTTT
TRBD1,TRBJ1-1,-,TRBV29-1,CSVEFLGQGGPEAFF,TGCAGCGTTGAGTTCTTGGGACAGGGAGGGCCTGAAGCTTTCTTT
TRBD1,TRBJ1-4,-,TRBV5-4,CASSLVAGGNEKLFF,TGTGCCAGCAGCTTGGTGGCAGGGGGGAATGAAAAACTGTTTTTT
TRBD2,TRBJ2-5,-,TRBV18,CASSPVAGGPGQETQYF,TGTGCCAGCTCACCAGTAGCGGGAGGGCCTGGGCAAGAGACCCAGTACTTC
-,TRBJ2-7,-,TRBV6-6,CASIGQGGPYEQYF,TGTGCCAGCATCGGACAGGGAGGGCCCTACGAGCAGTACTTC
-,TRBJ2-7,-,TRBV28,CASGRGGYEQYF,TGTGCCAGCGGCCGTGGGGGTTACGAGCAGTACTTC
-,TRBJ1-1,-,TRBV28,CASRPSPPGVNTEAFF,TGTGCCAGCAGACCTTCCCCTCCGGGGGTGAACACTGAAGCTTTCTTT
-,TRBJ2-5,-,TRBV27,CASSRTIGETQYF,TGTGCCAGCAGCAGGACGATTGGTGAGACCCAGTACTTC
TRBD1,TRBJ2-7,-,TRBV6-5,CASSRTGTVSYEQYF,TGTGCCAGCAGCCGAACCGGGACAGTGTCCTACGAGCAGTACTTC
-,TRBJ2-7,once,TRBV5-1,CASSVLGAGHYEQYF,TGCGCCAGCAGCGTTTTGGGGGCTGGTCACTACGAGCAGTACTTC
-,TRBJ1-2,once,TRBV28,CASSSTTKGGYTF,TGTGCCAGCAGTTCCACCACGAAAGGGGGCTACACCTTC
TRBD1,TRBJ2-5,-,TRBV5-6,CASSLFGQGDQETQYF,TGTGCCAGCAGCTTGTTCGGGCAGGGGGACCAAGAGACCCAGTACTTC
-,TRBJ2-2,-,TRBV5-6,CASSLAAGQGGELFF,TGTGCCAGCAGCTTGGCTGCGGGGCAGGGCGGGGAGCTGTTTTTT
-,TRBJ2-1,-,TRBV5-1,CASRLWDGDSYNEQFF,TGCGCCAGCAGGTTATGGGACGGAGACTCCTACAATGAGCAGTTCTTC
TRBD2,TRBJ2-1,-,TRBV5-4,CASSQESSGRYNEQFF,TGCGCCAGCAGCCAAGAATCTAGCGGGAGATACAATGAGCAGTTCTTC
-,TRBJ2-1,-,TRBV2,CASSADYSGEQFF,TGTGCCAGCAGCGCCGACTATTCTGGTGAGCAGTTCTTC
TRBD2,TRBJ2-1,-,TRBV5-4,CASSSTGGSEQFF,TGTGCCAGCAGCTCAACGGGGGGGTCTGAGCAGTTCTTC
-,TRBJ2-1,once,TRBV15,CATSGARLGNEQFF,TGTGCCACCAGCGGGGCGAGACTGGGGAATGAGCAGTTCTTC
-,TRBJ1-2,-,TRBV27,CASSPLGSYGYTF,TGTGCCAGCTCTCCACTGGGATCCTATGGCTACACCTTC